Listed here are 11 T cell receptor beta chains from one sample, sequenced in a study of blood T cells in healthy people across ages (dated by TCRdb to the mid-2010s). Library creation used 5' RACE. Sequencing relied on an Illumina HiSeq 2500. A second PCR of about 7 to 12 cycles was run with a J-beta primer mix and a sample-barcoded 5' primer. TCRdb cleaned the public reads at Q25 with fastp, built clones with MiXCR and kept in-frame beta chains. A single entry per CDR3 protein holds the most common genes and DNA from its merged rows. The sample table lists about 970,000 distinct CDR3 sequences, 51% of them with a count of one. Of the sample, 20% to 25% is held by the ten largest clones. Specimen: blood. The receptors come from a woman aged 55-69 years in good health.

CDR3 DNA: TGCAGTAAAGGGCGGGGCAAATTGCGGCTCGGAACCAAAAACATTCAGTACTTC. Translation gives CSKGRGKLRLGTKNIQYF. The chain uses TRBV20-1 and TRBJ2-4; TRBD2 is a possible D gene (6 bases). V gave up 8 bases and J gave up 2 bases, with 28 bases separating them. CDR1 is DFQATT, CDR2 SNEGSKA, per germline (reference sequence). The CDR3 extends over 18 amino acids.

The DNA of the CDR3 is TGTGCCAGCAGCTTAGGGGGGGCGAGGGGAAACACCATATATTTT. Amino acids: CASSLGGARGNTIYF. V gene TRBV7-2 combines with J gene TRBJ1-3, with a weak D call TRBD1 (6 bases). V dropped 1 base and J dropped 4 bases, with 11 bases sitting between them. The CDR3 sequence is 15 residues long. The germline V gene has CDR1 SGHTA and CDR2 FQGNSA.

This chain joins TRBV20-1 and TRBJ2-7; 8 nucleotides agree with TRBD2. CDR1 is DFQATT and CDR2 is SNEGSKA in the germline V gene (reference sequence). The CDR3 contains 15 residues. J was trimmed by 0 bases and V by 8 bases; bases with no gene match: 12. The CDR3 loop reads CSSGGDPPLSYEQYF. The CDR3 DNA follows: TGCAGTTCGGGAGGGGATCCTCCCCTCTCCTACGAGCAGTACTTC.

V and J are TRBV20-1 and TRBJ2-7, with 9 bases fitting TRBD2. This CDR3 contains 13 residues. Germline assignment: CDR1 DFQATT and CDR2 SNEGSKA (reference sequence). The V gene end was trimmed by 0 bases and the J gene end by 4 bases; junction bases not matched to a gene: 1. CDR3 DNA: TGCAGTGCTAGAGAGGGACTAGCTTACGAGCAGTACTTC. This sequence encodes CSAREGLAYEQYF.

This chain uses TRBV13 with TRBJ2-3; TRBD2 matches at 11 bases. V shed 5 bases and J 6 bases; nucleotides not matched to a gene: 10. CDR1 PRHDT and CDR2 FYEKMQ come from the germline V gene (reference sequence). This CDR3 region has 16 residues. This CDR3 is CASSPLGLAGGDTQYF. Written as DNA, the CDR3 is TGTGCCAGCAGCCCCCTAGGACTAGCGGGCGGTGATACGCAGTATTTT.

The chain joins TRBV6-5 to TRBJ2-3; D is unclear. V dropped 8 bases and J dropped 3 bases, with 18 bases sitting between them. This CDR3 has 15 residues. Germline values: CDR1 MNHEY, CDR2 SVGAGI. CDR3 sequence: CASSDPRGRTDTQYF. In DNA form, the CDR3 reads TGTGCCAGCTCAGATCCCCGAGGACGTACAGATACGCAGTATTTT.

The V call is TRBV7-2, the J call TRBJ2-4; the match to TRBD2 covers 10 bases. Per germline, CDR1 SGHTA and CDR2 FQGNSA. V dropped 3 bases and J dropped 13; count of bases not matched to a gene: 12. The CDR3 has 15 residues. The CDR3 loop reads CASSFKAGGMDKQYF. The CDR3 nucleotides read TGTGCCAGCAGCTTTAAAGCGGGAGGGATGGACAAGCAGTACTTC.

The rearrangement links TRBV4-1 to TRBJ2-7; 7 nucleotides align to TRBD2. In germline, CDR1 is MGHRA, CDR2 YSYEKL. The CDR3 sequence is 17 residues long. The V and J ends lost 0 bases and 3 bases, in that order; junction bases with no gene match: 11. CDR3 protein: CASSQETPYSSGYEQYF. As DNA, the CDR3 is TGCGCCAGCAGCCAAGAAACCCCGTATTCTAGCGGCTACGAGCAGTACTTC.

The chain is built from TRBV12-3 or TRBV12-4 and TRBJ1-5; the D is unclear. The CDR3 runs to 13 residues. V lost 1 base and J 5 bases, leaving 6 bases between the germline ends. CDR3 in DNA: TGTGCCAGCAGTTTAGGGCGCCATCAGCCCCAGCATTTT. This gives the protein CASSLGRHQPQHF.

The chain employs TRBV6-1 and TRBJ2-2, with D maybe TRBD1 (5 bases). The germline gives CDR1 MNHNS, CDR2 SASEGT. The V and J ends lost 1 base and 6 bases respectively, with 12 bases between them. The CDR3 spans 15 residues. The CDR3 sequence is CASSEDSGSAGELFF. CDR3 in DNA: TGTGCCAGCAGTGAAGATTCAGGGTCCGCCGGGGAGCTGTTTTTT.

This clonotype was observed a handful of times. The chain has TRBV7-2 and TRBJ2-5; 10 bases are shared with TRBD2. The CDR3 is 15 amino acids. J was trimmed by 4 bases and V by 1 base; bases with no gene match: 3. Germline V CDR1 and CDR2: SGHTA, FQGNSA. CDR3 sequence reads: CASSLEASGRETQYF. The CDR3 nucleotides are TGTGCCAGCAGCTTAGAGGCTAGCGGGAGAGAGACCCAGTACTTC. Using reference TRBV7-2 and TRBJ2-5 for the parts outside the CDR3, the full variable domain is GAGVSQSPSNKVTEKGKDVELRCDPISGHTALYWYRQSLGQGLEFLIYFQGNSAPDKSGLPSDRFSAERTGGSVSTLTIQRTQQEDSAVYLCASSLEASGRETQYFGPGTRLLVL.